The clone carrying this T cell receptor beta chain was observed a handful of times. The CDR3 loop spans 17 amino acids. Unmatched junction bases numbered 8, after V lost 4 bases and J lost 5 bases. In germline, CDR1 is SGHNT, CDR2 YYREEE (reference sequence). The data were obtained in a study of blood T cell repertoires in COVID-19. On the study more broadly: There were acute and convalescent COVID-19 samples, and they came from the United States, Italy and Spain.

Produced via immunoSEQ multiplex PCR; TCRdb's table is partial and in-frame only. The sample consists of about 400,000 clones, around 84% of them appearing once. The receptor's source is a human donor in a cohort sampled during active COVID-19. V and J are TRBV5-4 and TRBJ2-3, with 15 bases that match TRBD2. Sequencing input: peripheral blood. The CDR3: CASSGWTSGGAEDTQYF. As DNA, the CDR3 is TGTGCCAGCAGCGGATGGACTAGCGGGGGGGCAGAAGATACGCAGTATTTT.